The rows below give T cell receptor beta chains drawn from one sample of a study of blood T cell repertoires in COVID-19. Measured with immunoSEQ multiplex PCR; TCRdb has only the in-frame clones, and not every one. This table holds 250,000 to 350,000 clones, around nine tenths found once. The specimen was peripheral blood. The receptors come from a woman younger than 45 with COVID-19, enrolled during active disease. CDR3s include the opening cysteine and the closing phenylalanine or tryptophan. Fields, in order: V gene, J gene, D gene, clone size, CDR3 protein, CDR3 DNA. D genes are given only for firm matches. Clone size, where shown, is once, few, many, or a class for clones that have expanded.

>TRBV5-1|TRBJ1-2|TRBD1|.
CASSPGQGYYGYTF
TGCGCCAGCAGCCCGGGACAGGGCTACTATGGCTACACCTTC
>TRBV2|TRBJ2-3|TRBD2|.
CATRRSGLSTDTQYF
TGTGCCACCCGCCGTAGCGGGTTGAGCACAGATACGCAGTATTTT
>TRBV15|TRBJ2-7|TRBD1|.
CATAIGQASSYEQYF
TGTGCCACCGCTATCGGACAGGCCTCCTCCTACGAGCAGTACTTC
>TRBV7-3|TRBJ2-2|.|.
CASSLGGPTGELFF
TGTGCCAGCAGCTTGGGGGGGCCCACCGGGGAGCTGTTTTTT
>TRBV6-6|TRBJ2-4|.|once
CASSNRAGAKNIQYF
TGTGCCAGCAGCAACAGGGCCGGGGCCAAAAACATTCAGTACTTC
>TRBV5-4|TRBJ2-7|.|.
CASSLFQGYEQYF
TGTGCCAGCAGCTTGTTTCAGGGCTACGAGCAGTACTTC
>TRBV18|TRBJ1-2|TRBD1|.
CASSAGTGHGYTF
TGTGCCAGCTCCGCCGGGACAGGGCATGGCTACACCTTC
>TRBV6-5|TRBJ1-2|.|.
CASSRGNYGYTF
TGTGCCAGCAGCCGGGGTAACTATGGCTACACCTTC
>TRBV11-3|TRBJ2-1|TRBD2|.
CASSTRTSGAGNEQFF
TGTGCCAGCAGCACACGGACTAGCGGGGCGGGCAATGAGCAGTTCTTC
>TRBV6-6|TRBJ1-3|TRBD1|.
CASTAGQDAGNTIYF
TGTGCCAGCACCGCCGGACAGGATGCTGGAAACACCATATATTTT
>TRBV3-1/TRBV3-2|TRBJ2-7|.|.
CASSQDLPSSYEQYF
TGTGCCAGCAGCCAAGATCTACCTTCCTCCTACGAGCAGTACTTC
>TRBV6-5|TRBJ2-4|.|.
CASSYVRDRNIQYF
TGTGCCAGCAGTTACGTGCGGGATAGGAACATTCAGTACTTC
>TRBV5-1|TRBJ2-2|TRBD2|.
CASSSPGLAPTGELFF
TGCGCCAGCAGCTCGCCGGGACTAGCGCCGACCGGGGAGCTGTTTTTT
>TRBV23-1|TRBJ2-7|.|.
CASSHPEQGITYEQYF
TGCGCCAGCAGTCATCCAGAACAGGGAATCACCTACGAGCAGTACTTC
>TRBV28|TRBJ2-1|TRBD2|.
CASGLAGANEQFF
TGTGCCAGCGGACTAGCGGGAGCTAATGAGCAGTTCTTC
>TRBV6-5|TRBJ1-6|TRBD1|.
CATISHGTGGSPLHF
TGTGCCACGATAAGCCACGGGACAGGAGGGTCACCCCTCCACTTT
>TRBV10-3|TRBJ1-1|.|.
CAISGGAPRSTEAFF
TGTGCCATCAGTGGTGGGGCCCCCCGGAGCACTGAAGCTTTCTTT